This TCR beta chain is drawn from a study of cytomegalovirus exposure and HLA in healthy donors. Germline values: CDR1 SGHNT, CDR2 YYREEE (reference sequence). V was cut by 2 bases and J by 5 bases, with 10 bases left in between. This CDR3 spans 14 amino acids. Repertoires were generated with immunoSEQ multiplex PCR, while TCRdb's copy carries only in-frame clones and drops some. The sample includes some 140,000 clones, approximately 87% of them seen just once. V gene TRBV5-4 combines with J gene TRBJ2-2, with TRBD1 as a possible D gene (6 bases). Sample: PBMCs. This TCR came from a young man in good health and CMV-seronegative. The CDR3 nucleotides read TGTGCCAGCAGCTTAGGACAGCTTACCGGGGAGCTGTTTTTT. Residues: CASSLGQLTGELFF.